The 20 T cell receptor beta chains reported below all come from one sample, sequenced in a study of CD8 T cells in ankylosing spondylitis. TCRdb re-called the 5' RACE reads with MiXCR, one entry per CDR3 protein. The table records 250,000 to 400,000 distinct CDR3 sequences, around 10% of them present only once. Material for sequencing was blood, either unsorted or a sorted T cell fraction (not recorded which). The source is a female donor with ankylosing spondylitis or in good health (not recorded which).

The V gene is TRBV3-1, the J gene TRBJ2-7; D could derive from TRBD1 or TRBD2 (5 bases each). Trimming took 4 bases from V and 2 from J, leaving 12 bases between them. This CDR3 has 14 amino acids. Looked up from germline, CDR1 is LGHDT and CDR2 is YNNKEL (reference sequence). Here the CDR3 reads CASSRGSAAYEQYF. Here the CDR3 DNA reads TGTGCCAGCAGCCGGGGGTCCGCCGCCTACGAGCAGTACTTC.

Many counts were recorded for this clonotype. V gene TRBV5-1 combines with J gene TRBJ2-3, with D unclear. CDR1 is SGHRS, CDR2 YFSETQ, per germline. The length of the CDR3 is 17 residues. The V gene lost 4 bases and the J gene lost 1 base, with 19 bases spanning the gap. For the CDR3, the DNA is TGCGCCAGCAGCCTTGCTGACTCGACGCTTGGCACAGATACGCAGTATTTT. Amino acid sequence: CASSLADSTLGTDTQYF. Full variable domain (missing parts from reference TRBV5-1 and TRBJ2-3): KAGVTQTPRYLIKTRGQQVTLSCSPISGHRSVSWYQQTPGQGLQFLFEYFSETQRNKGNFPGRFSGRQFSNSRSEMNVSTLELGDSALYLCASSLADSTLGTDTQYFGPGTRLTVL.

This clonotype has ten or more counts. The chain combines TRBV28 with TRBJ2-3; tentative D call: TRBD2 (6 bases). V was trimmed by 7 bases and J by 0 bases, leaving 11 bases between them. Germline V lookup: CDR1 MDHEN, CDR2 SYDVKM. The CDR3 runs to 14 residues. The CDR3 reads CASISGGSTDTQYF. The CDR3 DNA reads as TGTGCCAGCATTAGCGGAGGAAGCACAGATACGCAGTATTTT.

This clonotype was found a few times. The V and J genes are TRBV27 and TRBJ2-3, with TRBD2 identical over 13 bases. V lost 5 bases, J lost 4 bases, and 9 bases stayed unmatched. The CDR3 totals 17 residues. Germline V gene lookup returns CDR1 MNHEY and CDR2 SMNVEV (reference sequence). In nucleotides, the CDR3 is TGTGCCAGCAGTATCAAGACTAGCGGGAGGTTTGCAGATACGCAGTATTTT. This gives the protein CASSIKTSGRFADTQYF.

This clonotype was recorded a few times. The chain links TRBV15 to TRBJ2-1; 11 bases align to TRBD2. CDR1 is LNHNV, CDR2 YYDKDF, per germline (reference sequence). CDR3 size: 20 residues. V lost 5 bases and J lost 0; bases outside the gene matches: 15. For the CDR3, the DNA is TGTGCCACCAGCCCCGTGGGTAATAGCGGGGGGGAGAGCTCCTACAATGAGCAGTTCTTC. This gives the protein CATSPVGNSGGESSYNEQFF.

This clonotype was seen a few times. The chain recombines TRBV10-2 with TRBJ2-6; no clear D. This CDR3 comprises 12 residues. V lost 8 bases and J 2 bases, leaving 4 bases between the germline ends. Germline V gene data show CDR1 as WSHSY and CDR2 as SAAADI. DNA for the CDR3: TGCGCCAGCCGGCCTGGGGCCAACGTCCTGACTTTC. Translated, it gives CASRPGANVLTF.

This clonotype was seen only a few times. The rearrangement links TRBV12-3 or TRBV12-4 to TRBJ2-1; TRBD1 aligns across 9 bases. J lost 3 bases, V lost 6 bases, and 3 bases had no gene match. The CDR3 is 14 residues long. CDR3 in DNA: TGTGCCAGCAGAGGGGGACAGGGCTACAATGAGCAGTTCTTC. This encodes CASRGGQGYNEQFF.

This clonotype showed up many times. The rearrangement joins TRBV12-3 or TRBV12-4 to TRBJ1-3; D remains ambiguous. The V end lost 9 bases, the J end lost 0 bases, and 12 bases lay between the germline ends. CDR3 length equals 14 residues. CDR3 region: CASNALSSGNTIYF. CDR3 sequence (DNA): TGTGCCAGTAATGCTCTGAGCTCTGGAAACACCATATATTTT.

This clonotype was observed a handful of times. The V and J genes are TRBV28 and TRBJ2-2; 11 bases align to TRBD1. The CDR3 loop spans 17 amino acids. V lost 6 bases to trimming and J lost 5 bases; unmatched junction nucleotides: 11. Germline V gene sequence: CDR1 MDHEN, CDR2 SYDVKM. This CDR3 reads CASSLYGTGGRTGELFF. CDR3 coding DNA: TGTGCCAGCAGCCTATACGGGACAGGGGGTCGGACCGGGGAGCTGTTTTTT.

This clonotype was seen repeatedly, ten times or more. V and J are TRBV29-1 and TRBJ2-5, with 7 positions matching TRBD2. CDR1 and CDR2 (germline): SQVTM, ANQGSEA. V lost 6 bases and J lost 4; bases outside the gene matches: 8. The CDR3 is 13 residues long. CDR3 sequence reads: CSVGEGSGETQYF. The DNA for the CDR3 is TGCAGCGTGGGGGAGGGATCCGGAGAGACCCAGTACTTC.

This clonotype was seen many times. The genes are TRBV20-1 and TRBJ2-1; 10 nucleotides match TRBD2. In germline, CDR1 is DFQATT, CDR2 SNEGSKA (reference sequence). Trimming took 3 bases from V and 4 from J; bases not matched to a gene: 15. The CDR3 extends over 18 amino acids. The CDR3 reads CSASELAGRLSTYNEQFF. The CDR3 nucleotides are TGCAGTGCTAGCGAACTAGCGGGAAGACTCAGCACATACAATGAGCAGTTCTTC.

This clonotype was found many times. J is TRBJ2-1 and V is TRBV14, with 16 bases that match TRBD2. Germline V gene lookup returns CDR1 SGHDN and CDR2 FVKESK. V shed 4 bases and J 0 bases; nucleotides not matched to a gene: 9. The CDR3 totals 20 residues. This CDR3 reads CASSPSLGLAGGSSYNEQFF. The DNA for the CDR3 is TGTGCCAGCAGCCCTAGCCTGGGACTAGCGGGAGGGAGCTCCTACAATGAGCAGTTCTTC. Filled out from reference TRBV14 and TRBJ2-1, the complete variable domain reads EAGVTQFPSHSVIEKGQTVTLRCDPISGHDNLYWYRRVMGKEIKFLLHFVKESKQDESGMPNNRFLAERTGGTYSTLKVQPAELEDSGVYFCASSPSLGLAGGSSYNEQFFGPGTRLTVL.

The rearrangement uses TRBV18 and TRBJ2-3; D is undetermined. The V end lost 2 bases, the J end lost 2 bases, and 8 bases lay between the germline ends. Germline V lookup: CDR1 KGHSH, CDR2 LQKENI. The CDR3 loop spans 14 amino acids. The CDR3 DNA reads TGTGCCAGCTCACCATCCCTTCTCACAGATACGCAGTATTTT. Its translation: CASSPSLLTDTQYF.

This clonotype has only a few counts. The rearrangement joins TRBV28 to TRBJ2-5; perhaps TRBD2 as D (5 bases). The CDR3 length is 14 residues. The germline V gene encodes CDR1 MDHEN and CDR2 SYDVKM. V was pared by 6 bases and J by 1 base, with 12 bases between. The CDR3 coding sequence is TGTGCCAGCAGCCCCGGGGAACCCCAAGAGACCCAGTACTTC. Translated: CASSPGEPQETQYF.

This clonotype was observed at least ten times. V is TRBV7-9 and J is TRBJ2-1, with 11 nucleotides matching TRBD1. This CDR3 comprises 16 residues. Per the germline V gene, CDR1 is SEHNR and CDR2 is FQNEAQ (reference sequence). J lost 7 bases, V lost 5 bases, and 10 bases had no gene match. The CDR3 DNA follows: TGTGCCAGCAGCACCCCGGGACAGGGGGACGTAAATGAGCAGTTCTTC. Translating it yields CASSTPGQGDVNEQFF.

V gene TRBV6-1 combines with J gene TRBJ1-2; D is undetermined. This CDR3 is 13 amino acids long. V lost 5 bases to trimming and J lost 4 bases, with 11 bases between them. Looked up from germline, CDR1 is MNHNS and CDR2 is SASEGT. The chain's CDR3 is CASSPKASYGYTF. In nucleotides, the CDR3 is TGTGCCAGCAGTCCCAAGGCTTCCTATGGCTACACCTTC.

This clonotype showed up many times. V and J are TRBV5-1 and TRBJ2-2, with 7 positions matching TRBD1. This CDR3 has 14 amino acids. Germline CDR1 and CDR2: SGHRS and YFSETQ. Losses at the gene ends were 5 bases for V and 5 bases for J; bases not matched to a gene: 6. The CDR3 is CASRSGTATGELFF. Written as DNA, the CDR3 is TGCGCCAGCAGATCCGGGACAGCAACCGGGGAGCTGTTTTTT.

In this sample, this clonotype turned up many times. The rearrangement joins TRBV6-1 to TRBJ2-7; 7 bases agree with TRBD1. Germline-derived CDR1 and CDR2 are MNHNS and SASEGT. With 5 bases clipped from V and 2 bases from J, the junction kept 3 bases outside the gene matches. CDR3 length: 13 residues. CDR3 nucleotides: TGTGCCAGCAGTCGGACAGGCGCCTACGAGCAGTACTTC. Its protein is CASSRTGAYEQYF.

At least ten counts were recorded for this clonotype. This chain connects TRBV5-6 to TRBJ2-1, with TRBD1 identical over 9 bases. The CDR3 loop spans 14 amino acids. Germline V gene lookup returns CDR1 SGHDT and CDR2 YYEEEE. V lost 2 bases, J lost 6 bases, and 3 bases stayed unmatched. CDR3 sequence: CASSLRTGANEQFF. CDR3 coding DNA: TGTGCCAGCAGCTTACGGACAGGGGCCAATGAGCAGTTCTTC.

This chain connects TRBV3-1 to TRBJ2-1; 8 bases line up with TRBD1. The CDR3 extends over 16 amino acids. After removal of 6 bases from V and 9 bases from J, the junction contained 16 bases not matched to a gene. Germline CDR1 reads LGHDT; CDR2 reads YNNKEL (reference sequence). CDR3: CASRPRDRGAVAEQFF. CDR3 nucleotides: TGTGCCAGCAGACCCAGAGACAGGGGTGCAGTGGCTGAGCAGTTCTTC.